Below are 17 T cell receptor beta chains sequenced from a single sample in a study of radiation and T cells in renal cell carcinoma (dated by TCRdb to the early 2020s). Libraries were prepared through the immunoSEQ multiplex PCR assay. Sourced from immuneACCESS, this table was stored by TCRdb with only in-frame sequences that have V and J called. A share of the clones is absent; for the studies checked, an unresolved V gene accounts for under half, and the remainder has no known explanation. Across this sample there are approximately 49,000 clones, with 75% to 90% seen only once. The biggest ten clones account for 25% to 30% of the sample. The time point label, as the study defines it: blood 2 weeks post-SBRT. Sample treatment or condition, as interpreted from the label and publication: 15 Gy SBRT to primary tumor, nephrectomy 4 weeks later. The material sequenced was blood, taken from a patient whose treatment included radiotherapy and nephrectomy. These TCRs come from a woman aged 65 to 85 with renal cell carcinoma.

This clone was seen only once. The chain carries TRBV6-5 and TRBJ1-2; 7 positions match TRBD1. Germline V lookup: CDR1 MNHEY, CDR2 SVGAGI. V was clipped by 7 bases and J by 5 bases; unmatched bases: 7. This CDR3 spans 13 amino acids. CDR3 DNA sequence: TGTGCCAGCACCCCAGGGGGGGGATATGGCTACACCTTC. Residues: CASTPGGGYGYTF.

CDR3 sequence reads: CASSPPESSPLHF. DNA of the CDR3: TGTGCCAGCTCACCACCGGAAAGTTCACCCCTCCACTTT. The chain couples TRBV18 to TRBJ1-6; D is uncertain. CDR1 and CDR2 from the germline V gene are KGHSH and LQKENI. Deletions cut 0 bases from V and 9 bases from J, with 6 bases between. The CDR3 covers 13 residues.

The chain uses TRBV27 and TRBJ2-7; perhaps D is TRBD1 or TRBD2 (6 bases each). CDR1 and CDR2 (germline): MNHEY, SMNVEV (reference sequence). Trimming cost V 2 bases and J 5 bases, with 10 bases left between them. This CDR3 is built from 13 residues. The CDR3 loop is CASSLAGEDEQYF. The CDR3 coding sequence is TGTGCCAGCAGTTTAGCAGGGGAGGACGAGCAGTACTTC.

The gene calls are TRBV30 and TRBJ2-1, with a possible D match to TRBD2 (5 bases). Germline V gene lookup returns CDR1 GTSNPN and CDR2 SVGIG (reference sequence). Trimming took 1 base from V and 0 from J, leaving 10 bases between them. The length of the CDR3 is 15 residues. The DNA of the CDR3 is TGTGCCTGGAGTGCAAAGCGGAGCTCCTACAATGAGCAGTTCTTC. It is translated as CAWSAKRSSYNEQFF.

This clone was detected a few times. The chain uses TRBV5-4 and TRBJ2-7; D is unresolved. The V end lost 3 bases, the J end lost 5 bases, and 6 bases lay between the germline ends. Germline CDR1 reads SGHNT; CDR2 reads YYREEE (reference sequence). This CDR3 comprises 11 residues. The CDR3: CASSWGDEQYF. CDR3 DNA: TGTGCCAGCAGCTGGGGTGACGAGCAGTACTTC.

This chain joins TRBV19 and TRBJ1-1; D is perhaps TRBD1 (6 bases). Germline V gene data show CDR1 as LNHDA and CDR2 as SQIVND (reference sequence). V was pared by 4 bases and J by 0 bases, with 12 bases between. The CDR3 is 15 amino acids. The chain's CDR3 is CASSTRDTLNTEAFF. The CDR3 DNA follows: TGTGCCAGTAGTACCCGGGACACCTTGAACACTGAAGCTTTCTTT.

The chain links TRBV5-6 to TRBJ1-6; the D is unclear. Per germline, CDR1 SGHDT and CDR2 YYEEEE. The CDR3 spans 15 residues. Trimming cost V 3 bases and J 3 bases, with 10 bases left between them. CDR3 sequence (DNA): TGTGCCAGCAGCTCCCGGGAGCTCTATAATTCACCCCTCCACTTT. This translates into CASSSRELYNSPLHF. The whole variable domain, filled in from reference TRBV5-6 and TRBJ1-6, reads DAGVTQSPTHLIKTRGQQVTLRCSPKSGHDTVSWYQQALGQGPQFIFQYYEEEERQRGNFPDRFSGHQFPNYSSELNVNALLLGDSALYLCASSSRELYNSPLHFGNGTRLTVT.

This clone showed up just a few times. The chain carries TRBV5-6 and TRBJ2-1, with D possibly being TRBD2 (5 bases). Trimming stripped 5 bases from V and 5 bases from J, with 23 bases between. Germline assignment: CDR1 SGHDT and CDR2 YYEEEE. The CDR3 runs 17 residues. The DNA for the CDR3 is TGTGCCAGCAGGGGGAACTGGACTTCCCCACCAGACAATGAGCAGTTCTTC. Encoded protein: CASRGNWTSPPDNEQFF.

J is TRBJ1-1 and V is TRBV2, with 7 bases identical to TRBD1. Trimming removed 6 bases from V and 5 bases from J; junction bases left unmatched: 9. This CDR3 has 14 amino acids. Germline V gene data show CDR1 as SNHLY and CDR2 as FYNNEI. The CDR3: CASRPDREGTEAFF. DNA for the CDR3: TGTGCCAGCAGGCCTGACAGGGAAGGAACTGAAGCTTTCTTT. Full variable domain (missing parts from reference TRBV2 and TRBJ1-1): EPEVTQTPSHQVTQMGQEVILRCVPISNHLYFYWYRQILGQKVEFLVSFYNNEISEKSEIFDDQFSVERPDGSNFTLKIRSTKLEDSAMYFCASRPDREGTEAFFGQGTRLTVV.

This chain connects TRBV5-1 to TRBJ1-2, with TRBD1 as a possible D gene (5 bases). Per the germline V gene, CDR1 is SGHRS and CDR2 is YFSETQ. The CDR3 runs 13 residues. V lost 4 bases and J lost 0, with 7 bases in between. CDR3 DNA sequence: TGCGCCAGCAGCGCGACAGCTAACTATGGCTACACCTTC. Its protein is CASSATANYGYTF.

J is TRBJ1-4 and V is TRBV5-1; TRBD1 matches 7 bases. The CDR3 runs 17 residues. CDR1 and CDR2 (germline): SGHRS, YFSETQ. The junction had 8 bases not matched to a gene; V was cut back by 0 bases and J by 3 bases. DNA of the CDR3: TGCGCCAGCAGCTTGGGCCAACAGGGGTTCCCTAATGAAAAACTGTTTTTT. It translates to CASSLGQQGFPNEKLFF.

The chain carries TRBV6-1 and TRBJ2-4; a weak D match, TRBD1 (5 bases). Germline V CDR1 and CDR2: MNHNS, SASEGT. V lost 4 bases and J lost 8, with 21 bases in between. This CDR3 comprises 16 residues. As DNA, the CDR3 is TGTGCCAGCAGTGGCCTACGTGAAACAGCCAGGGACATTCAGTACTTC. This gives the protein CASSGLRETARDIQYF.

The J gene is TRBJ1-1, the V gene TRBV6-1, with 11 bases matching TRBD1. This CDR3 region has 15 residues. Germline trimming cut 6 bases from V and 4 bases from J; bases unmatched to any gene: 7. Germline loops: CDR1 MNHNS, CDR2 SASEGT. The chain's CDR3 is CASRDRGRGSTEAFF. In DNA, the CDR3 is TGTGCCAGCAGGGACAGGGGGCGCGGGAGCACTGAAGCTTTCTTT.

The chain is built from TRBV7-6 and TRBJ2-5, with TRBD2 matching 8 bases. The CDR3 runs 16 residues. Germline lookup yields CDR1 SGHVS and CDR2 FNYEAQ. V was pared by 2 bases and J by 1 base, with 6 bases of the junction left unmatched. The CDR3 protein is CASSLSGGGIQETQYF. The CDR3, as DNA: TGTGCCAGCAGCTTATCGGGGGGGGGCATCCAAGAGACCCAGTACTTC. Complete variable domain (other parts from reference TRBV7-6 and TRBJ2-5): GAGVSQSPRYKVTKRGQDVALRCDPISGHVSLYWYRQALGQGPEFLTYFNYEAQQDKSGLPNDRFSAERPEGSISTLTIQRTEQRDSAMYRCASSLSGGGIQETQYFGPGTRLLVL.

V usage is TRBV5-4 and J usage is TRBJ2-7; 7 positions match TRBD1. The germline V gene encodes CDR1 SGHNT and CDR2 YYREEE (reference sequence). With V trimmed by 4 bases and J by 0 bases, 10 bases remained unmatched. The CDR3 has 16 amino acids. The CDR3: CASSAGQEPSSYEQYF. The CDR3 DNA sequence: TGTGCCAGCAGCGCAGGACAGGAGCCTTCCTCCTACGAGCAGTACTTC. Looking up the rest from reference TRBV5-4 and TRBJ2-7 gives the full variable domain: ETGVTQSPTHLIKTRGQQVTLRCSSQSGHNTVSWYQQALGQGPQFIFQYYREEENGRGNFPPRFSGLQFPNYSSELNVNALELDDSALYLCASSAGQEPSSYEQYFGPGTRLTVT.

This chain connects TRBV7-2 to TRBJ1-3; 9 nucleotides agree with TRBD1. V shed 3 bases, J shed 7 bases, and the junction held 4 bases outside the gene matches. Per the germline V gene, CDR1 is SGHTA and CDR2 is FQGNSA. The CDR3 is 14 amino acids. CDR3 sequence: CASSFDRGWNTIYF. CDR3 in DNA: TGTGCCAGCAGCTTTGACAGGGGGTGGAACACCATATATTTT.

This clone was observed a handful of times. The gene calls are TRBV5-6 and TRBJ1-3, with D unclear. V was pared by 0 bases and J by 9 bases, with 7 bases between. Germline lookup yields CDR1 SGHDT and CDR2 YYEEEE. The CDR3 is 12 residues long. The CDR3 is CASSLDPITIYF. DNA of the CDR3: TGTGCCAGCAGCTTGGACCCGATCACCATATATTTT. The entire variable domain, with the rest obtained from reference TRBV5-6 and TRBJ1-3, is as follows: DAGVTQSPTHLIKTRGQQVTLRCSPKSGHDTVSWYQQALGQGPQFIFQYYEEEERQRGNFPDRFSGHQFPNYSSELNVNALLLGDSALYLCASSLDPITIYFGEGSWLTVV.